Below, 31 T cell receptor beta chains from the same sample are listed, as sequenced in a study of blood T cells in healthy people across ages. Sample-barcoded 5' priming and a J-beta primer mix drove a second PCR of about 7 to 12 cycles. TCRdb analysed the 5' RACE reads with MiXCR anew, one entry per CDR3 protein. The sample shows about 570,000 distinct CDR3 sequences, 27% of them seen only once. Specimen: blood. The receptor source for this set is a woman in her 70s in good health.

This clonotype has just one count. A junction end diverges from the germline sequence, so it may reflect a read error. V and J are TRBV7-6 and TRBJ2-5, with D perhaps matching TRBD1 (5 bases). The CDR3 is made up of 13 amino acids. The V gene's germline CDR1 is SGHVS and CDR2 FNYEAQ. The CDR3 nucleotides read TGTGCCAGCAGCACGACAGTTCAAGAGACCCGGTACTTC. Translation gives CASSTTVQETRYF.

Details on this clonotype: A read error may produce the germline difference seen at one junction end. This chain joins TRBV7-2 and TRBJ2-2; D unclear. The CDR3 extends over 14 amino acids. Per germline, CDR1 SGHTA and CDR2 FQGNSA. The CDR3 here is CASSWSRNTGELFF. The DNA for the CDR3 is TGCGCCAGCAGCTGGTCCCGGAACACCGGGGAGCTGTTTTTT.

V usage is TRBV4-3 and J usage is TRBJ2-5; no reliable D call. The CDR3 has 13 residues. Trimming took 5 bases from V and 5 from J, leaving 12 bases between them. Germline V gene lookup returns CDR1 LGHNA and CDR2 YSLEER. This chain's CDR3 is CASSSSVGETQYF. The CDR3 DNA follows: TGCGCCAGCAGCTCCTCGGTGGGGGAGACCCAGTACTTC.

This clonotype was seen only a few times. The rearrangement joins TRBV7-9 to TRBJ2-1; tentatively, D is TRBD1 (5 bases). V was pared by 4 bases and J by 4 bases, with 14 bases between. The CDR3 is made up of 15 amino acids. Germline V lookup: CDR1 SEHNR, CDR2 FQNEAQ (reference sequence). The chain's CDR3 is CASSYDPAGYNEQFF. The DNA of the CDR3 is TGTGCCAGCAGCTATGACCCGGCAGGGTACAATGAGCAGTTCTTC. The complete variable domain, with remaining parts taken from reference TRBV7-9 and TRBJ2-1, reads DTGVSQNPRHKITKRGQNVTFRCDPISEHNRLYWYRQTLGQGPEFLTYFQNEAQLEKSRLLSDRFSAERPKGSFSTLEIQRTEQGDSAMYLCASSYDPAGYNEQFFGPGTRLTVL.

The genes are TRBV7-2 and TRBJ2-5; 7 bases map to TRBD1. Matching the DNA end better, TRBJ2-1 makes the J call doubtful. Germline-derived CDR1 and CDR2 are SGHTA and FQGNSA. This CDR3 contains 15 residues. The CDR3 nucleotides are TGTGCCAGCAGCCCTGGGGACAGCCCGTACAATGAGCAGTTCTTC. Its protein product is CASSPGDSPYNEQFF.

This clonotype was seen a handful of times. In nucleotides, the CDR3 is TGTGCCAGCTTGGGGACTTTCGCCACAGATACGCAGTATTTT. Its protein product is CASLGTFATDTQYF. This sequence joins TRBV18 and TRBJ2-3; D perhaps matches TRBD2 (6 bases). Germline CDR1 reads KGHSH; CDR2 reads LQKENI. This CDR3 comprises 14 residues. V lost 7 bases to trimming and J lost 2 bases, with 13 bases between them.

The V call is TRBV20-1, the J call TRBJ2-5; tentative D call: TRBD1 (7 bases). V was pared by 5 bases and J by 5 bases, with 21 bases between. The germline gives CDR1 DFQATT, CDR2 SNEGSKA (reference sequence). CDR3 length equals 15 residues. CDR3 sequence reads: CSAEWRRGASETQYF. In nucleotides, the CDR3 is TGCAGTGCTGAGTGGCGCAGGGGGGCTTCGGAGACCCAGTACTTC.

V usage is TRBV5-1 and J usage is TRBJ2-3; D tentatively fits TRBD1 or TRBD2 (6 bases each). V was cut by 3 bases and J by 0 bases, with 20 bases left in between. The germline CDR1 and CDR2 sequences are SGHRS and YFSETQ. The CDR3 is 18 amino acids. The CDR3 nucleotides read TGCGCCAGCAGCTCCTTCGGTCAACGGGGGCCTAGCACAGATACGCAGTATTTT. Its protein is CASSSFGQRGPSTDTQYF.

This rearrangement joins TRBV5-5 to TRBJ2-1; D remains unclear. CDR1 and CDR2 from the germline V gene are SGHKS and YYEKEE (reference sequence). This CDR3 comprises 15 residues. V was shortened by 3 bases and J by 5 bases, with 15 bases between the two germline ends. CDR3 DNA: TGTGCCAGCAGCTCCGTCACAGTGGGAAACAATGAGCAGTTCTTC. This translates into CASSSVTVGNNEQFF.

V is TRBV4-3 and J is TRBJ2-3; a weak D match, TRBD2 (6 bases). Germline V gene sequence: CDR1 LGHNA, CDR2 YSLEER. The CDR3 totals 17 residues. V was pared by 0 bases and J by 4 bases, with 17 bases between. The CDR3 here is CASSQEKSWRGADTQYF. CDR3 coding DNA: TGCGCCAGCAGCCAAGAAAAGTCATGGCGGGGCGCAGATACGCAGTATTTT.

This clonotype appeared many times. V is TRBV7-2 and J is TRBJ2-7, with 9 nucleotides matching TRBD1. The V segment lost 5 bases and the J segment 2 bases; nucleotides outside the gene matches: 4. This CDR3 has 14 residues. Germline loops: CDR1 SGHTA, CDR2 FQGNSA. CDR3 DNA sequence: TGTGCCAGCAGCCTTCGGGACAGGGCCTACGAGCAGTACTTC. Its protein product is CASSLRDRAYEQYF.

This clonotype was found a few times. The gene calls are TRBV10-3 and TRBJ2-5, with 7 bases that match TRBD2. J lost 2 bases, V lost 2 bases, and 5 bases had no gene match. The germline V gene encodes CDR1 ENHRY and CDR2 SYGVKD. The CDR3 consists of 15 residues. The CDR3 spells CAISEVASGQETQYF. CDR3 sequence (DNA): TGTGCCATCAGTGAGGTGGCTAGCGGACAAGAGACCCAGTACTTC.

The gene calls are TRBV6-2 or TRBV6-3 and TRBJ1-1, with TRBD1 as a possible D gene (5 bases). Germline V lookup: CDR1 MNHEY, CDR2 SVGEGT. This CDR3 has 12 amino acids. Trimming left V 6 bases short and J 14 bases short, with 19 bases between. The CDR3 loop reads CASRTLRDGCFF. CDR3 bases: TGTGCCAGCAGGACACTCCGGGACGGATGCTTCTTT.

The chain uses TRBV7-2 and TRBJ1-2; 8 bases align to TRBD1. Germline CDR1 SGHTA, CDR2 FQGNSA. V was pared by 5 bases and J by 4 bases, with 9 bases of the junction left unmatched. The CDR3 is 15 residues long. The CDR3 spells CASSPQTGDGYGYTF. The CDR3 DNA reads TGTGCCAGCAGCCCCCAGACAGGGGATGGCTATGGCTACACCTTC.

The count of this clonotype is one. The germline gene is not matched at one end of the junction; a read error may be the cause. V is TRBV30 and J is TRBJ1-5; tentatively, D is TRBD1 (6 bases). From germline, CDR1 is GTSNPN and CDR2 SVGIG (reference sequence). The CDR3 consists of 13 residues. Written as DNA, the CDR3 is TGTGCCTGGAGTACGGCAGGGGCTCAGGCCCAGCATTTT. Protein product: CAWSTAGAQAQHF. Full variable domain (rest looked up from reference TRBV30 and TRBJ1-5): SQTIHQWPATLVQPVGSPLSLECTVEGTSNPNLYWYRQAAGRGLQLLFYSVGIGQISSEVPQNLSASRPQDRQFILSSKKLLLSDSGFYLCAWSTAGAQAQHFGDGTRLSIL.

This clonotype was counted between two and nine times. This rearrangement joins TRBV7-2 to TRBJ1-3; D is perhaps TRBD1 (5 bases). The ends were cut back, 4 bases at V and 0 bases at J, with 22 bases in the middle. CDR1 is SGHTA and CDR2 is FQGNSA in the germline V gene. This CDR3 spans 19 amino acids. CDR3 residues: CASSSEGPGLGYSGNTIYF. CDR3 sequence (DNA): TGTGCCAGCAGCTCAGAAGGGCCAGGGTTGGGTTACTCTGGAAACACCATATATTTT. The whole variable domain, filled in from reference TRBV7-2 and TRBJ1-3, reads GAGVSQSPSNKVTEKGKDVELRCDPISGHTALYWYRQSLGQGLEFLIYFQGNSAPDKSGLPSDRFSAERTGGSVSTLTIQRTQQEDSAVYLCASSSEGPGLGYSGNTIYFGEGSWLTVV.

The chain joins TRBV12-3 or TRBV12-4 to TRBJ1-1; D is unresolved. V was clipped by 8 bases and J by 0 bases, with 4 bases between them. The CDR3 consists of 11 residues. CDR3 protein: CASGMNTEAFF. The CDR3 coding sequence is TGTGCCAGCGGCATGAACACTGAAGCTTTCTTT.

This clonotype has more than one count but fewer than ten. The gene calls are TRBV5-4 and TRBJ2-3; D remains unclear. Germline V gene data show CDR1 as SGHNT and CDR2 as YYREEE (reference sequence). The CDR3 is made up of 14 amino acids. V lost 4 bases to trimming and J lost 0 bases, with 9 bases between them. CDR3 sequence (DNA): TGTGCCAGCAGCCCCGTGGACAGCACAGATACGCAGTATTTT. Its translation: CASSPVDSTDTQYF. Using reference TRBV5-4 and TRBJ2-3 for the parts outside the CDR3, the full variable domain is ETGVTQSPTHLIKTRGQQVTLRCSSQSGHNTVSWYQQALGQGPQFIFQYYREEENGRGNFPPRFSGLQFPNYSSELNVNALELDDSALYLCASSPVDSTDTQYFGPGTRLTVL.

This clonotype was counted only a few times. The V gene is TRBV7-2, the J gene TRBJ2-2; D could derive from TRBD1 or TRBD2 (7 bases each). The CDR3 sequence is 16 residues long. The V end was cut by 5 bases, the J end by 1 base, with 14 bases between. The germline V gene has CDR1 SGHTA and CDR2 FQGNSA. CDR3 loop: CASSQGGAQNTGELFF. In DNA, the CDR3 is TGTGCCAGCAGCCAGGGGGGGGCTCAGAACACCGGGGAGCTGTTTTTT.

The rearrangement uses TRBV6-2 or TRBV6-3 and TRBJ2-5; 12 bases are a match to TRBD1. The end of the DNA fits TRBJ2-7 better, so the J call may be wrong. Germline V gene sequence: CDR1 MNHEY, CDR2 SVGEGT. CDR3 size: 17 residues. The CDR3: CASTFGTGGKYGYEQYF. DNA of the CDR3: TGTGCCAGCACCTTCGGGACAGGGGGCAAGTATGGGTACGAGCAGTACTTC.

In this sample, this clonotype turned up a few times. J is TRBJ1-2 and V is TRBV3-1; 7 nucleotides align to TRBD1. Looked up from germline, CDR1 is LGHDT and CDR2 is YNNKEL (reference sequence). V dropped 2 bases and J dropped 7; count of bases not matched to a gene: 10. CDR3 length: 15 residues. The CDR3 loop reads CASSQMDRTSSGYTF. The CDR3 coding sequence is TGTGCCAGCAGCCAAATGGACAGGACATCGTCTGGCTACACCTTC.

This clonotype was counted only a few times. One end of the junction varies from germline; a read error may be responsible. The gene calls are TRBV7-9 and TRBJ2-5; no definite D call. The CDR3 is made up of 12 amino acids. Germline V lookup: CDR1 SEHNR, CDR2 FQNEAQ (reference sequence). CDR3 residues: CASSSPPETRYF. The CDR3 DNA is TGTGCCAGCAGCTCCCCTCCCGAGACCCGGTACTTC.

This clonotype was counted a few times. A read error may account for a junction end that differs from germline. The rearrangement links TRBV7-9 to TRBJ2-5; D gene ambiguous. Germline V CDR1 and CDR2: SEHNR, FQNEAQ (reference sequence). The CDR3 is 11 amino acids. DNA for the CDR3: TGTGCCAGCAGCTTAGGGCCTCTCTGGAGCTTC. Its translation: CASSLGPLWSF.

The rearrangement uses TRBV7-2 and TRBJ2-5; D might be TRBD2 (6 bases). This CDR3 contains 17 residues. Germline V lookup: CDR1 SGHTA, CDR2 FQGNSA. V lost 5 bases, J lost 4 bases, and 23 bases lay in between. DNA for the CDR3: TGTGCCAGCAGCCCCCACCAAACAGTCGGGGGTGCAGAGACCCAGTACTTC. Protein: CASSPHQTVGGAETQYF. The full variable domain, rest sourced from reference TRBV7-2 and TRBJ2-5, is GAGVSQSPSNKVTEKGKDVELRCDPISGHTALYWYRQSLGQGLEFLIYFQGNSAPDKSGLPSDRFSAERTGGSVSTLTIQRTQQEDSAVYLCASSPHQTVGGAETQYFGPGTRLLVL.

This clonotype occurred many times. The chain uses TRBV29-1 and TRBJ2-5; 11 positions agree with TRBD1. Germline V gives CDR1 SQVTM, CDR2 ANQGSEA. The CDR3 has 12 amino acids. V shed 6 bases and J 5 bases; nucleotides not matched to a gene: 2. The CDR3 DNA reads TGCAGCGTCCGGACAGGGGGCGAGACCCAGTACTTC. Its protein is CSVRTGGETQYF. The full variable domain, its missing parts supplied by reference TRBV29-1 and TRBJ2-5, is SAVISQKPSRDICQRGTSLTIQCQVDSQVTMMFWYRQQPGQSLTLIATANQGSEATYESGFVIDKFPISRPNLTFSTLTVSNMSPEDSSIYLCSVRTGGETQYFGPGTRLLVL.

This clonotype has just a few counts. V is TRBV7-9 and J is TRBJ1-1; unclear D gene. CDR3 length equals 19 residues. Germline assignment: CDR1 SEHNR and CDR2 FQNEAQ (reference sequence). V lost 5 bases and J lost 2, with 27 bases in between. The chain's CDR3 is CASSPQTHVRIYRNTEAFF. The CDR3 DNA reads as TGTGCCAGCAGCCCCCAAACTCATGTTCGGATTTACAGAAACACTGAAGCTTTCTTT.

About this clonotype itself: One end of the junction is discordant with germline, which a read error may explain. The chain links TRBV7-9 to TRBJ2-1; D might be TRBD2 (6 bases). CDR1 is SEHNR and CDR2 is FQNEAQ in the germline V gene (reference sequence). The CDR3 contains 15 residues. CDR3 DNA: TGTACCAGCAGCTTACCAGAAAACCCCCAGGGAGGGCAGTTCTTC. Protein product: CTSSLPENPQGGQFF.

This clonotype was picked up many times. The chain recombines TRBV4-3 with TRBJ2-5, with a tentative D call TRBD2 (6 bases). CDR3 length: 14 residues. CDR1 LGHNA and CDR2 YSLEER come from the germline V gene. V shed 2 bases and J shed 4 bases, with 11 bases lying between them. Here the CDR3 reads CASSQPAEGETQYF. The CDR3 DNA follows: TGCGCCAGCAGCCAACCTGCGGAGGGAGAGACCCAGTACTTC.

The chain has TRBV6-2 or TRBV6-3 and TRBJ1-5; D possibly corresponds to TRBD1 (6 bases). Looked up from germline, CDR1 is MNHEY and CDR2 is SVGEGT. V gave up 8 bases and J gave up 6 bases, with 11 bases separating them. The length of the CDR3 is 12 residues. The CDR3 protein is CASAGRGQPQHF. CDR3 DNA: TGTGCCAGCGCTGGCAGGGGTCAGCCCCAGCATTTT.

The chain recombines TRBV5-5 with TRBJ1-2; 9 bases agree with TRBD1. V gave up 0 bases and J gave up 6 bases; unmatched junction bases: 6. CDR1 and CDR2 from the germline V gene are SGHKS and YYEKEE (reference sequence). This CDR3 has 15 residues. The CDR3 DNA reads TGTGCCAGCAGCTTGGCCGTGGGACAGGGAAATGGCTACACCTTC. It yields the protein CASSLAVGQGNGYTF.

This clonotype was detected a few times. CDR3 protein: CASSLDLRSNQPQHF. CDR3 in DNA: TGTGCCAGCAGCTTAGATCTCCGAAGCAATCAGCCCCAGCATTTT. The chain recombines TRBV7-2 with TRBJ1-5; no reliable D call. Germline V gene sequence: CDR1 SGHTA, CDR2 FQGNSA. The V gene lost 1 base and the J gene lost 1 base, with 8 bases spanning the gap. This CDR3 has 15 residues.